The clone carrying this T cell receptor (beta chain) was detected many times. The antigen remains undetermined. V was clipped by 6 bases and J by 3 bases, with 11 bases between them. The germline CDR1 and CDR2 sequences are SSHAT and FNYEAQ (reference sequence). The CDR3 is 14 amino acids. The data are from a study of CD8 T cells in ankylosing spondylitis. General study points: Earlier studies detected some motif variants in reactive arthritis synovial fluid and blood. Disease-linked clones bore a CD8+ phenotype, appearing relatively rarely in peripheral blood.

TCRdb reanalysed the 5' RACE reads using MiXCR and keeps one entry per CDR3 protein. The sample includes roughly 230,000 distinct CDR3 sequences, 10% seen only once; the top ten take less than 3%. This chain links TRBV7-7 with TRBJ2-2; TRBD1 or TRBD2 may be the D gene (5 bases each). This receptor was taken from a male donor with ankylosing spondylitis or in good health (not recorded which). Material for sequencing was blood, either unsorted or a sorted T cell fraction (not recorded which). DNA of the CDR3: TGTGCCAGCAGTCCGAGGGGAGACACCGGGGAGCTGTTTTTT. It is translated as CASSPRGDTGELFF. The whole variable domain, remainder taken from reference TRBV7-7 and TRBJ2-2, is GAGVSQSPRYKVTKRGQDVTLRCDPISSHATLYWYQQALGQGPEFLTYFNYEAQPDKSGLPSDRFSAERPEGSISTLTIQRTEQRDSAMYRCASSPRGDTGELFFGEGSRLTVL.